A single TCR beta chain is shown here with its context. Its target is not known. TCRdb's copy holds only in-frame clones and misses some; the assay was immunoSEQ multiplex PCR. The data show more than 150,000 clones, 90% to 95% seen once. This sample is part of a study of T cell responses to AZD1222 COVID-19 vaccine. Broader study findings: The donor group comprised mostly white British people and more females; the analysis possibly underestimated clonal diversity. Spike-specific TCRs gained breadth and depth after people received two AZD1222 doses.

This TCR derives from an adult who received the AZD1222 COVID-19 vaccine. The specimen comprised peripheral blood, sampled 28 days after the second AZD1222 dose.

The DNA for the CDR3 is TGTGCCAGTGAAGGCAGCTATGGCTACACCTTC. Its protein product is CASEGSYGYTF. V usage is TRBV19 and J usage is TRBJ1-2, with D unclear. Germline V CDR1 and CDR2: LNHDA, SQIVND (reference sequence). The CDR3 is made up of 11 amino acids. Trimming removed 8 bases from V and 4 bases from J, with 8 bases in between.